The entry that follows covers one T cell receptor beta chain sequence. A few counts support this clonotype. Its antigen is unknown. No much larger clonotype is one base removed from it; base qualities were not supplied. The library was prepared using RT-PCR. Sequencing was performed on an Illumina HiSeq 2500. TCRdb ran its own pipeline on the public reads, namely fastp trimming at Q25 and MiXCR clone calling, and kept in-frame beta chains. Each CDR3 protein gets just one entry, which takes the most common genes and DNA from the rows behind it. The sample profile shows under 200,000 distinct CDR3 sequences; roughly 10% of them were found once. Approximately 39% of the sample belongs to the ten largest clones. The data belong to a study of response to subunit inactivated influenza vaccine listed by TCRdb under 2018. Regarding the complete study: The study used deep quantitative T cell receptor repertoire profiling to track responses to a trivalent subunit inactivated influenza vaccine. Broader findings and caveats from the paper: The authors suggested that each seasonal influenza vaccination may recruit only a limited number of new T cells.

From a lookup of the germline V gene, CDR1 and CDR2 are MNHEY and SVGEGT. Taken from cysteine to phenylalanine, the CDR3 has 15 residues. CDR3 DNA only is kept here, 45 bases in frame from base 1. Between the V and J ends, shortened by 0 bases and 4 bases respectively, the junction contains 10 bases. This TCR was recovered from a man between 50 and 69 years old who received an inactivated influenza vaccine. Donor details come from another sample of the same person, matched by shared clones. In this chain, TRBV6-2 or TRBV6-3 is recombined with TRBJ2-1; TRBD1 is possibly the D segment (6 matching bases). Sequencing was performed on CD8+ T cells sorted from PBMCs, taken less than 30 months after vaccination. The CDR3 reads CASSYSGAPYNEQFF. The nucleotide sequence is TGTGCCAGCAGTTACTCGGGGGCCCCTTACAATGAGCAGTTCTTC.